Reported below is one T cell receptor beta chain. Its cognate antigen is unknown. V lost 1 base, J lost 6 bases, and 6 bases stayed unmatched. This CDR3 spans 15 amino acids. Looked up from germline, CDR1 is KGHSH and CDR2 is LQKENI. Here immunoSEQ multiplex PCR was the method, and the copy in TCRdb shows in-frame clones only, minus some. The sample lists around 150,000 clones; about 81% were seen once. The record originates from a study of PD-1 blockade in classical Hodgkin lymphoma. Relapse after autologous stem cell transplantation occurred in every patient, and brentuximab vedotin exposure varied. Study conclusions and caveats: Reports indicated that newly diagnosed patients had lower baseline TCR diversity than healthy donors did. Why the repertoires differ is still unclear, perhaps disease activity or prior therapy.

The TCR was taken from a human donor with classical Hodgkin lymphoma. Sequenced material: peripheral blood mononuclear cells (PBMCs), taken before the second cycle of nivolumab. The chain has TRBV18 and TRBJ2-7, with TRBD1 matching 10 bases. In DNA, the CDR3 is TGTGCCAGCTCACCACTGGGACAGGGGAAGGGCGAGCAGTACTTC. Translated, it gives CASSPLGQGKGEQYF.